What follows describes a single T cell receptor (beta chain). Its antigen remains unidentified. The read gets to within 3 residues of the CDR3 end, and the germline J gene fills in the rest. The data were produced by immunoSEQ multiplex PCR, yet TCRdb's version contains in-frame clones alone and is incomplete. The specimen's table records roughly 48,000 clones. The sample belongs to a study of Tregs in tolerant kidney transplant recipients. Per the germline V gene, CDR1 is SGHRS and CDR2 is YFSETQ. V trimming: 0 bases; J trimming: 7 bases; junction bases outside the gene matches: 5. The CDR3 extends over 17 amino acids. Study conclusions and caveats: Expanding Tregs on activated donor B cells appeared to best identify donor-specific TCRbeta clones.

The J gene is TRBJ2-1, the V gene TRBV5-1, with 15 nucleotides matching TRBD2. The clonotype comes from a human donor who received a combined kidney and bone marrow transplant. The specimen comprised CD4+ T cells from blood, sampled before the transplant. The CDR3 protein is CASSLGGTSGRSNEQFF. CDR3 DNA, as far as it was read: TGCGCCAGCAGCTTGGGGGGGACTAGCGGGAGGTCTAATGAG.